This T cell receptor (beta chain) was identified in a study of cytomegalovirus exposure and HLA in healthy donors. V lost 5 bases, J lost 8 bases, and 6 bases lay in between. Germline loops: CDR1 SGHVS, CDR2 FQNEAQ. The CDR3 contains 11 residues. Vbeta (60) and Jbeta (13) primers were used in the PCR. Clones were read by immunoSEQ multiplex PCR, and TCRdb kept only the in-frame ones, dropping some. The sample has more than 95,000 clones, about 68% seen once. The chain combines TRBV7-8 with TRBJ2-2; no definite D call. The sequence derives from a woman between 35 and 50 years old in good health and CMV-seropositive. Sequencing was carried out using PBMCs. The DNA for the CDR3 is TGTGCCAGCAGCGATAGTGGGGAGCTGTTTTTT. Amino acids: CASSDSGELFF.